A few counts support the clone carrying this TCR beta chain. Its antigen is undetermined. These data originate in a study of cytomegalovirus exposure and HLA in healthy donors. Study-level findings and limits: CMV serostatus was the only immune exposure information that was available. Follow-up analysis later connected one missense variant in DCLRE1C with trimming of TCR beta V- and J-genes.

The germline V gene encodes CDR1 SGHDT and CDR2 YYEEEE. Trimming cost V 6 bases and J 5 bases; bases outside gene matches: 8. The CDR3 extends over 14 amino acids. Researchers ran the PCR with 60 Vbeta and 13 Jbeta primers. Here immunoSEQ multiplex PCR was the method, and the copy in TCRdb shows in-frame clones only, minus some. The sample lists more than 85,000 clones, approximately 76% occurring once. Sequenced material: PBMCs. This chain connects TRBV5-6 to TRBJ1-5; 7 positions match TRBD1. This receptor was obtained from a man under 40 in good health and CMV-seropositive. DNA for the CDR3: TGTGCCAGCACCAAACAGGGGAAATATCAGCCCCAGCATTTT. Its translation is CASTKQGKYQPQHF.